A single sample gave rise to the 23 T cell receptor beta chains below, sequenced in a study of breast tumors, draining lymph nodes, adjacent tissues. TCRdb passed the multiplex PCR reads through MiXCR, listing each CDR3 protein once. Altogether about 89,000 distinct CDR3 sequences are present, approximately 30% being singletons, with the ten largest covering roughly 7.3%. The lymph nodes were axillary draining lymph nodes from breast cancer patients. Material: axillary lymph node tissue. The origin of the receptors is a female donor with breast cancer. Some clones in this sample may be carry-over from other donors' samples.

This clonotype was picked up many times. This rearrangement joins TRBV20-1 to TRBJ1-2; 7 bases line up with TRBD1. The CDR3 loop spans 14 amino acids. Germline V gene lookup returns CDR1 DFQATT and CDR2 SNEGSKA (reference sequence). V lost 0 bases to trimming and J lost 8 bases; unmatched junction nucleotides: 9. Here the CDR3 reads CSARDTWQGGGYTF. CDR3 bases: TGCAGTGCTAGAGATACGTGGCAGGGGGGGGGCTACACCTTC.

This clonotype was counted at least ten times. The gene calls are TRBV7-3 and TRBJ2-1; a possible D gene is TRBD2 (5 bases). This CDR3 contains 16 residues. V dropped 5 bases and J dropped 5 bases, with 19 bases sitting between them. Germline-derived CDR1 and CDR2 are SGHTA and FQGTGA. Written as DNA, the CDR3 is TGTGCCAGCAGCGACCCCCGGAAGGCGGGTAACAATGAGCAGTTCTTC. This sequence encodes CASSDPRKAGNNEQFF.

This clonotype was seen repeatedly, ten times or more. This sequence joins TRBV7-2 and TRBJ1-2, with D perhaps TRBD1 (6 bases). CDR1 and CDR2 (germline): SGHTA, FQGNSA. With 5 bases removed from V and 2 bases from J, the gap between germline ends came to 15 bases. The CDR3 is made up of 15 amino acids. CDR3 nucleotide sequence: TGTGCCAGCAGCGCTACAGGGTTGGGGAACTATGGCTACACCTTC. Its protein product is CASSATGLGNYGYTF.

With respect to this clonotype: Compared with germline, one end of the junction differs, possibly owing to a read error. The CDR3, as DNA: TGTGCCAGCAGTCACTCGATGAGGGGGGGCTATGGCTACACCTTC. Protein product: CASSHSMRGGYGYTF. The chain combines TRBV6-2 or TRBV6-3 with TRBJ1-2; maybe TRBD1 (6 bases). The CDR3 is made up of 15 amino acids. Germline CDR1 MNHEY, CDR2 SVGEGT.

This clonotype has ten or more counts. As DNA, the CDR3 is TGTGCCATCAGTGAGTCGCGACAGGGCGGCAATGAGCAGTTCTTC. This sequence encodes CAISESRQGGNEQFF. This chain connects TRBV10-3 to TRBJ2-1, with 7 bases fitting TRBD1. The CDR3 length is 15 residues. The germline V gene encodes CDR1 ENHRY and CDR2 SYGVKD. The junction had 5 bases not matched to a gene; V was cut back by 0 bases and J by 6 bases.

The chain is built from TRBV12-3 or TRBV12-4 and TRBJ1-2; possibly TRBD1 for D (5 bases). Trimming removed 4 bases at V and 4 bases at J, with 10 bases between. This CDR3 region has 13 residues. As DNA, the CDR3 is TGTGCCAGCAGTTCCGGGGGTGGCTATGGCTACACCTTC. As protein: CASSSGGGYGYTF.

This chain uses TRBV25-1 with TRBJ1-5; 7 positions match TRBD1. Losses at the gene ends were 6 bases for V and 6 bases for J; bases not matched to a gene: 5. The CDR3 length is 13 residues. Germline CDR1 and CDR2: MGHDK and SYGVNS. The CDR3 is CASSQQGGQPQHF. As DNA, the CDR3 is TGTGCCAGCAGCCAGCAGGGGGGTCAGCCCCAGCATTTT.

This clonotype was recorded many times. The chain links TRBV12-3 or TRBV12-4 to TRBJ2-1; D ambiguous. Trimming took off 1 base at V and 2 bases at J, with 9 bases between the two ends. The CDR3 totals 15 residues. The CDR3 DNA sequence: TGTGCCAGCAGTTTAGAGAGCGCCGCCTACAATGAGCAGTTCTTC. Protein sequence: CASSLESAAYNEQFF.

This clonotype was recorded many times. This chain connects TRBV10-2 to TRBJ2-5; tentatively, D is TRBD1 or TRBD2 (5 bases each). V lost 6 bases, J lost 1 base, and 15 bases lay in between. Germline V CDR1 and CDR2: WSHSY, SAAADI. The CDR3 has 15 residues. CDR3 nucleotide sequence: TGCGCCAGCAGAGCACCCGGGACGGCCCAAGAGACCCAGTACTTC. Its protein is CASRAPGTAQETQYF.

This clonotype was recorded many times. A much more abundant neighbour one base away suggests this may be a read error. The CDR3 end shows no conserved phenylalanine or tryptophan, and so a read error is likely. This chain joins TRBV4-3 and TRBJ1-6; D might be TRBD1 (6 bases). This CDR3 comprises 16 residues. The ends were cut back, 2 bases at V and 6 bases at J, with 14 bases in the middle. Germline CDR1 is LGHNA and CDR2 is YSLEER. The CDR3 bases are TGCGCCAGCAGCCAATCCTTGGGACACAGTAATTCACCCCTCCACCTT. It encodes CASSQSLGHSNSPLHL.

This clonotype was observed many times. The chain uses TRBV5-1 and TRBJ2-7; TRBD2 aligns across 12 bases. Germline values: CDR1 SGHRS, CDR2 YFSETQ. There are 14 residues in the CDR3. V lost 5 bases and J lost 3; bases outside the gene matches: 3. The CDR3 sequence: CASSPSGRDYEQYF. The CDR3 region has the DNA TGCGCCAGCAGTCCTAGCGGGAGGGACTACGAGCAGTACTTC.

There are a few counts of this clonotype. The junction and the germline gene differ at one end; a read error may be behind it. This sequence joins TRBV6-2 or TRBV6-3 and TRBJ2-7, with D possibly TRBD1 on 6 matching bases. CDR1 MNHEY and CDR2 SVGEGT come from the germline V gene. The CDR3 extends over 15 amino acids. CDR3 amino acids: CASSHSMTGPYEQYF. As DNA, the CDR3 is TGTGCCAGCAGTCACTCGATGACAGGTCCCTACGAGCAGTACTTC.

This clonotype was counted at least ten times. The genes are TRBV6-1 and TRBJ1-3; perhaps TRBD1 as D (5 bases). The CDR3 is 17 amino acids. Germline loops: CDR1 MNHNS, CDR2 SASEGT. The V and J ends lost 6 bases and 0 bases respectively, with 18 bases between them. The CDR3 DNA reads as TGTGCCAGCAGCGCCTCCCGGGGGGGGAACTCTGGAAACACCATATATTTT. This encodes CASSASRGGNSGNTIYF.

This clonotype was seen repeatedly, ten times or more. This rearrangement joins TRBV20-1 to TRBJ1-3; TRBD1 agrees at 7 bases. J lost 8 bases, V lost 3 bases, and 13 bases had no gene match. This CDR3 is built from 15 residues. The germline V gene encodes CDR1 DFQATT and CDR2 SNEGSKA (reference sequence). DNA of the CDR3: TGCAGTGCTAGCCCCCCCCTGACAGGGACGCACACCATATATTTT. This translates into CSASPPLTGTHTIYF.

This clonotype has at least ten counts. The J gene is TRBJ2-7, the V gene TRBV9; D not certain. The CDR3 length is 11 residues. V dropped 1 base and J dropped 4 bases, with 3 bases sitting between them. Looked up from germline, CDR1 is SGDLS and CDR2 is YYNGEE. CDR3 residues: CASSVRYEQYF. CDR3 DNA sequence: TGTGCCAGCAGCGTAAGATACGAGCAGTACTTC. Complete variable domain (other parts from reference TRBV9 and TRBJ2-7): DSGVTQTPKHLITATGQRVTLRCSPRSGDLSVYWYQQSLDQGLQFLIQYYNGEERAKGNILERFSAQQFPDLHSELNLSSLELGDSALYFCASSVRYEQYFGPGTRLTVT.

About this clonotype: The junction and the germline gene differ at one end; a read error may be behind it. This chain joins TRBV3-1 and TRBJ2-1, with D unresolved. The CDR3 totals 15 residues. Germline assignment: CDR1 LGHDT and CDR2 YNNKEL (reference sequence). Written as DNA, the CDR3 is TGCGCCAGCAGCCAAGCCTGGGACTCCTACAATGAGCAGTTCTTC. It encodes CASSQAWDSYNEQFF.

With respect to this clonotype: A read error may be the cause here, since a much bigger clone is one base away. The J gene is TRBJ2-1, the V gene TRBV20-1; 8 bases align to TRBD2. Germline V gene data show CDR1 as DFQATT and CDR2 as SNEGSKA (reference sequence). The CDR3 extends over 14 amino acids. The CDR3 DNA reads as TGCAGTGCTAGAAAACTAGCGGCCTACACTGAGCAGTTCTTC. This codes for CSARKLAAYTEQFF.

This clonotype occurred many times. The chain couples TRBV3-1 to TRBJ2-7, with unresolved D. The CDR3 spans 14 residues. V lost 1 base to trimming and J lost 6 bases, with 13 bases between them. In germline, CDR1 is LGHDT, CDR2 YNNKEL (reference sequence). The CDR3: CASSQGTGGREQYF. In DNA form, the CDR3 reads TGTGCCAGCAGCCAAGGAACGGGTGGCCGCGAGCAGTACTTC.

This clonotype was found many times. The chain is built from TRBV19 and TRBJ1-2; D is perhaps TRBD1 (6 bases). This CDR3 is 15 amino acids long. Deletions cut 4 bases from V and 4 bases from J, with 16 bases between. Germline V gene data show CDR1 as LNHDA and CDR2 as SQIVND (reference sequence). The CDR3 loop reads CASSTTGGPGYGYTF. Written as DNA, the CDR3 is TGTGCCAGTAGTACCACGGGGGGGCCCGGCTATGGCTACACCTTC.

A few counts support this clonotype. This chain links TRBV12-3 or TRBV12-4 with TRBJ2-4; D unresolved. The V and J ends lost 1 base and 10 bases respectively, with 14 bases between them. The CDR3 contains 14 residues. The chain's CDR3 is CASSLELPMKIQYF. The DNA of the CDR3 is TGTGCCAGCAGTTTAGAACTCCCAATGAAGATTCAGTACTTC.

This clonotype appeared many times. The genes are TRBV19 and TRBJ2-7; D tentatively fits TRBD1 or TRBD2 (5 bases each). V was trimmed by 4 bases and J by 5 bases, leaving 9 bases between them. The CDR3 has 12 amino acids. The germline CDR1 and CDR2 sequences are LNHDA and SQIVND (reference sequence). The chain's CDR3 is CASSTQGDEQYF. CDR3 coding DNA: TGTGCCAGTAGTACTCAGGGAGACGAGCAGTACTTC.

The table lists this clonotype with many counts. The chain carries TRBV2 and TRBJ2-2, with D maybe TRBD2 (5 bases). The CDR3 sequence is 14 residues long. Germline V CDR1 and CDR2: SNHLY, FYNNEI. The V gene lost 10 bases and the J gene lost 2 bases, with 14 bases spanning the gap. As DNA, the CDR3 is TGTGCCACCAGAGTAGGACTCAACACCGGGGAGCTGTTTTTT. As protein: CATRVGLNTGELFF.

This clonotype was observed many times. The chain recombines TRBV7-9 with TRBJ1-2, with a weak D call TRBD1 (5 bases). Trimming removed 2 bases at V and 2 bases at J, with 9 bases between. Germline assignment: CDR1 SEHNR and CDR2 FQNEAQ (reference sequence). The CDR3 has 14 amino acids. CDR3 loop: CASSLSSGNYGYTF. CDR3 coding DNA: TGTGCCAGCAGCTTAAGTTCAGGGAACTATGGCTACACCTTC.